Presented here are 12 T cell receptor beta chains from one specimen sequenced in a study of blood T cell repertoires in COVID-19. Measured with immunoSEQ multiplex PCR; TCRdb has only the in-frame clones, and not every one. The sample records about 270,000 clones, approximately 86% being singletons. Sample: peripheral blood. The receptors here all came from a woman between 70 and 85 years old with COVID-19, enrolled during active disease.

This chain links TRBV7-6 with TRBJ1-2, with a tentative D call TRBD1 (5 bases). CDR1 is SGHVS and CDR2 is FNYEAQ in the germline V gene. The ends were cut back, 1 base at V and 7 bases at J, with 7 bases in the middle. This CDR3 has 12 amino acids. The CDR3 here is CASSLGGAGYTF. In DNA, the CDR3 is TGTGCCAGCAGCTTAGGGGGCGCTGGCTACACCTTC.

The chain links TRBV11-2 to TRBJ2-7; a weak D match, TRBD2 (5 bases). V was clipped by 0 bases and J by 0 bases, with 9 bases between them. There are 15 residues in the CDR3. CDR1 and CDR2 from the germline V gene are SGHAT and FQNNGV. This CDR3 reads CASSLERASSYEQYF. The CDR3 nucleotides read TGTGCCAGCAGCTTAGAGAGGGCCAGCTCCTACGAGCAGTACTTC.

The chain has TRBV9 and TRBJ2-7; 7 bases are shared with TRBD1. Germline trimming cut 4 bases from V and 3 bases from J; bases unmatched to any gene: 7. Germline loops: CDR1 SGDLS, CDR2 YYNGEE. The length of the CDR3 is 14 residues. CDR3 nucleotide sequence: TGTGCCAGCAGCCCGACGGGGACAGTCTACGAGCAGTACTTC. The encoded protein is CASSPTGTVYEQYF.

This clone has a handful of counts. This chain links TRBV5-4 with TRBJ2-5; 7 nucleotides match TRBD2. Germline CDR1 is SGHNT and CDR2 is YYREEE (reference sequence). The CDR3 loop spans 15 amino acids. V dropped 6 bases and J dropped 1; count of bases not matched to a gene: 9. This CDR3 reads CASNIPTGGQETQYF. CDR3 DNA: TGTGCCAGCAACATTCCGACGGGGGGCCAAGAGACCCAGTACTTC.

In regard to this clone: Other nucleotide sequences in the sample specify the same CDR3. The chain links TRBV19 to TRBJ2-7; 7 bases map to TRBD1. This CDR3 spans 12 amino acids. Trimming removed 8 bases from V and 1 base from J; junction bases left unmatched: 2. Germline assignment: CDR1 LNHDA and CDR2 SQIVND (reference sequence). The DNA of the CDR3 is TGTGCCAGTCGGGACAGATCCTACGAGCAGTACTTC. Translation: CASRDRSYEQYF.

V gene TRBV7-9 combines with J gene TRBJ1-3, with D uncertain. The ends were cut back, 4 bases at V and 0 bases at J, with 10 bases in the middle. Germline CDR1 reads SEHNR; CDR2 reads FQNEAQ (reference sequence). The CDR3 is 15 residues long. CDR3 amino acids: CASSSPRSSGNTIYF. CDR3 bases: TGTGCCAGCAGCTCGCCCCGGTCCTCTGGAAACACCATATATTTT. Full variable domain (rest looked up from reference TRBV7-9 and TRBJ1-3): DTGVSQNPRHKITKRGQNVTFRCDPISEHNRLYWYRQTLGQGPEFLTYFQNEAQLEKSRLLSDRFSAERPKGSFSTLEIQRTEQGDSAMYLCASSSPRSSGNTIYFGEGSWLTVV.

DNA for the CDR3: TGTGCCAGCAGCGCGGGACAGGTTTTTACAGATACGCAGTATTTT. Amino acid sequence: CASSAGQVFTDTQYF. The chain is built from TRBV2 and TRBJ2-3, with 8 positions matching TRBD1. The V and J ends lost 6 bases and 3 bases, in that order; junction bases with no gene match: 8. The V gene's germline CDR1 is SNHLY and CDR2 FYNNEI. CDR3 size: 15 residues. The full variable domain, with the rest looked up from reference TRBV2 and TRBJ2-3, is EPEVTQTPSHQVTQMGQEVILRCVPISNHLYFYWYRQILGQKVEFLVSFYNNEISEKSEIFDDQFSVERPDGSNFTLKIRSTKLEDSAMYFCASSAGQVFTDTQYFGPGTRLTVL.

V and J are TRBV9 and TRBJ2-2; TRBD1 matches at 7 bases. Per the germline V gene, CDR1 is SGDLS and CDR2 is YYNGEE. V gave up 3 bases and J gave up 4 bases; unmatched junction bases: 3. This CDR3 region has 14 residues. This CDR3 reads CASSGGQSTGELFF. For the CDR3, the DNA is TGTGCCAGCAGCGGGGGACAGAGCACCGGGGAGCTGTTTTTT.

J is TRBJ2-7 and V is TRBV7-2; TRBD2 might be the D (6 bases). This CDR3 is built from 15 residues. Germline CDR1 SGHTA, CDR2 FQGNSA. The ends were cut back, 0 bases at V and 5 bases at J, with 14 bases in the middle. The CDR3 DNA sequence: TGTGCCAGCAGCTTAGCGGCGGGACGAGTAGACGAGCAGTACTTC. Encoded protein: CASSLAAGRVDEQYF.

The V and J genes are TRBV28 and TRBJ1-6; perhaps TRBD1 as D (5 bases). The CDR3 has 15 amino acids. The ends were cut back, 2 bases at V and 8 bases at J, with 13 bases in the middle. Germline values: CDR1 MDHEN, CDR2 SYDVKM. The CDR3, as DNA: TGTGCCAGCAGTTTAGGGCAGGGCCCGGATTCACCCCTCCACTTT. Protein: CASSLGQGPDSPLHF. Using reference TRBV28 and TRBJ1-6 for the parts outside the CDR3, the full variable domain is DVKVTQSSRYLVKRTGEKVFLECVQDMDHENMFWYRQDPGLGLRLIYFSYDVKMKEKGDIPEGYSVSREKKERFSLILESASTNQTSMYLCASSLGQGPDSPLHFGNGTRLTVT.

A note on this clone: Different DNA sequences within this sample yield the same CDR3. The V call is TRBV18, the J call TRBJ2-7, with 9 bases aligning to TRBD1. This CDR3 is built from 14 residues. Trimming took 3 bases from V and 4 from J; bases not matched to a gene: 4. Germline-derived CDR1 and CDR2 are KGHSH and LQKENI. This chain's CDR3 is CASSPGGQGYEQYF. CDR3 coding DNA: TGTGCCAGCTCACCTGGCGGACAGGGGTACGAGCAGTACTTC.

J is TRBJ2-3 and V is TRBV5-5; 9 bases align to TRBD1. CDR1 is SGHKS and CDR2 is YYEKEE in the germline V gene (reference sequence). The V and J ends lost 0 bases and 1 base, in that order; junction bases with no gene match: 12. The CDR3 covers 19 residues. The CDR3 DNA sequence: TGTGCCAGCAGCTTGGTCGTCTGGACAGGGGCTCTTGGCACAGATACGCAGTATTTT. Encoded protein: CASSLVVWTGALGTDTQYF. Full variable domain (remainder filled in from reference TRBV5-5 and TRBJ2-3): DAGVTQSPTHLIKTRGQQVTLRCSPISGHKSVSWYQQVLGQGPQFIFQYYEKEERGRGNFPDRFSARQFPNYSSELNVNALLLGDSALYLCASSLVVWTGALGTDTQYFGPGTRLTVL.